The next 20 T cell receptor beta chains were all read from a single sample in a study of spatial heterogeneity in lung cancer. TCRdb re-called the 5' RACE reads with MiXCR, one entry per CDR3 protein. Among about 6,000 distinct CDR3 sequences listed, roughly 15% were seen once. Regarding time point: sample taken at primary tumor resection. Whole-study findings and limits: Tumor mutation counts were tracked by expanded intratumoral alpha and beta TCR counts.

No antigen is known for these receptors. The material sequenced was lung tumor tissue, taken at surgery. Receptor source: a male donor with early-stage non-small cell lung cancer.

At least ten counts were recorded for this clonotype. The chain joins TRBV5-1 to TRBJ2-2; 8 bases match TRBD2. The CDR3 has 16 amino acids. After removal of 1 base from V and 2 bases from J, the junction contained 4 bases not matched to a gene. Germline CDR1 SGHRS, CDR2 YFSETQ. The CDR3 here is CASSLLAGKNTGELFF. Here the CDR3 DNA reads TGCGCCAGCAGCTTGTTAGCGGGGAAAAACACCGGGGAGCTGTTTTTT.

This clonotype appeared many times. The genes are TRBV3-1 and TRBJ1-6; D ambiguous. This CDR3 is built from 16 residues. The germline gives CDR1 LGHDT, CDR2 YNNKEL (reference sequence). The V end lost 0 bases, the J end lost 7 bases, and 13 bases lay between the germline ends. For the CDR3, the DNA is TGTGCCAGCAGCCAAGAAGGAACACTTCTGAATTCACCCCTCCACTTT. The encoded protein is CASSQEGTLLNSPLHF.

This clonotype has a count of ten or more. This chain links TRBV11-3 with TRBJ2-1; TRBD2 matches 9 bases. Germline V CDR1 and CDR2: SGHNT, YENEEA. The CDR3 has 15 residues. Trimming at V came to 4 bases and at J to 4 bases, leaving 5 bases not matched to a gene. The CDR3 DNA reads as TGTGCCAGCAGCTCTTCTAGCGGGGATTACAATGAGCAGTTCTTC. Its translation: CASSSSSGDYNEQFF.

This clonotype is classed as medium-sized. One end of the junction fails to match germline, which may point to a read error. CDR3 sequence (DNA): TGCAGTGTTAGAGGACAGGCCACCTACGAGCAGTACTTC. Translating it yields CSVRGQATYEQYF. The V gene is TRBV20-1, the J gene TRBJ2-7, with 7 bases identical to TRBD1. CDR3 length: 13 residues. Germline CDR1 DFQATT, CDR2 SNEGSKA (reference sequence).

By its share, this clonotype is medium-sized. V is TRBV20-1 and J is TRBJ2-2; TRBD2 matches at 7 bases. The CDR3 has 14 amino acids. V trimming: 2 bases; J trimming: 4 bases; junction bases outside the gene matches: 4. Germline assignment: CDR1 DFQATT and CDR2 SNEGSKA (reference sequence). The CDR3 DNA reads TGCAGTGCTAGATCGGGGGGTAGCACCGGGGAGCTGTTTTTT. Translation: CSARSGGSTGELFF.

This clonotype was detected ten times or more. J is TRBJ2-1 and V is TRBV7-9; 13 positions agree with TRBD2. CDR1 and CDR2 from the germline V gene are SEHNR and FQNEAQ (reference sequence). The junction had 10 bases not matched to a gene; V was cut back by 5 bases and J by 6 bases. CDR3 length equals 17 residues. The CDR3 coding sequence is TGTGCCAGCAGCATGTGGACTAGCGGGAGATCGACCAATGAGCAGTTCTTC. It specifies CASSMWTSGRSTNEQFF.

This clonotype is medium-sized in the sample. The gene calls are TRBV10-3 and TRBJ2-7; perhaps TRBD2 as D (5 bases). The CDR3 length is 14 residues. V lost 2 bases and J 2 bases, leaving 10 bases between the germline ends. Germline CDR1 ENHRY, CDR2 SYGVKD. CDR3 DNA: TGTGCCATCAGTGAGGAACCCGGGGCCTACGAGCAGTACTTC. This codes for CAISEEPGAYEQYF.

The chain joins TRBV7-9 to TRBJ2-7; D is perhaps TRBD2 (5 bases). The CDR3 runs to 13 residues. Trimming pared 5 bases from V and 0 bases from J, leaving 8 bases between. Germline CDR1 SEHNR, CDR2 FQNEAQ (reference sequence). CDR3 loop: CASSSRDSYEQYF. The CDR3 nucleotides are TGTGCCAGCAGCAGCCGGGACTCCTACGAGCAGTACTTC.

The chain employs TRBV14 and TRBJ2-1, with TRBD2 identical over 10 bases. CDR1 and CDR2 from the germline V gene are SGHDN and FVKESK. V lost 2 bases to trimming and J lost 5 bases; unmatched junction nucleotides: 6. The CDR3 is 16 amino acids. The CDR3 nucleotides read TGTGCCAGCAGCCAAACCCTAGCGGGAGTTGACAATGAGCAGTTCTTC. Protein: CASSQTLAGVDNEQFF. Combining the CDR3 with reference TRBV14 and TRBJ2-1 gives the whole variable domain EAGVTQFPSHSVIEKGQTVTLRCDPISGHDNLYWYRRVMGKEIKFLLHFVKESKQDESGMPNNRFLAERTGGTYSTLKVQPAELEDSGVYFCASSQTLAGVDNEQFFGPGTRLTVL.

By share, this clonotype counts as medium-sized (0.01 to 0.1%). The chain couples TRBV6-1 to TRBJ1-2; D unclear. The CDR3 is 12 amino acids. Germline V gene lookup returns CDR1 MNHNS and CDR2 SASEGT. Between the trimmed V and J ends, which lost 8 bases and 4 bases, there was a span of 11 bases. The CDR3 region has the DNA TGTGCCAGCCTCAATAAACTCTATGGCTACACCTTC. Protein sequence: CASLNKLYGYTF.

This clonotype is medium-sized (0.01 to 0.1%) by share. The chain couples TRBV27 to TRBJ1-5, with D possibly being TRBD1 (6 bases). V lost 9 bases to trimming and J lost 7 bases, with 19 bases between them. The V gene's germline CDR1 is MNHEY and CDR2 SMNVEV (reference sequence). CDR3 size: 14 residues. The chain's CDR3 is CASKGRGARQPQHF. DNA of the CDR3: TGTGCCAGTAAAGGTCGGGGGGCCCGGCAGCCCCAGCATTTT.

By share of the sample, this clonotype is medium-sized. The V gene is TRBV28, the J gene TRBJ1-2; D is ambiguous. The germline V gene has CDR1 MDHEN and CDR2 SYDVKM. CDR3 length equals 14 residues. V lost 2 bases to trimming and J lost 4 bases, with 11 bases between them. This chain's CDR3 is CASSLRQGFYGYTF. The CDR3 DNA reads TGTGCCAGCAGTTTACGTCAAGGATTCTATGGCTACACCTTC.

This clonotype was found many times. CDR3 region: CAISDFIGGPNQPQHF. CDR3 in DNA: TGTGCCATCAGTGATTTTATAGGGGGTCCCAATCAGCCCCAGCATTTT. V gene TRBV10-3 combines with J gene TRBJ1-5; a possible D gene is TRBD1 (6 bases). Germline V CDR1 and CDR2: ENHRY, SYGVKD. V was shortened by 3 bases and J by 3 bases, with 15 bases between the two germline ends. The CDR3 loop spans 16 amino acids.

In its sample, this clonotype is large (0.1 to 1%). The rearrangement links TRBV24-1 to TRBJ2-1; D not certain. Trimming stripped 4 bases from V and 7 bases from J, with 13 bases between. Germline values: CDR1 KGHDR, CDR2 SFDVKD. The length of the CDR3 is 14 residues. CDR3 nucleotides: TGTGCCACCAGTGACTCCAACCCAGAGAATGAGCAGTTCTTC. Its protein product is CATSDSNPENEQFF.

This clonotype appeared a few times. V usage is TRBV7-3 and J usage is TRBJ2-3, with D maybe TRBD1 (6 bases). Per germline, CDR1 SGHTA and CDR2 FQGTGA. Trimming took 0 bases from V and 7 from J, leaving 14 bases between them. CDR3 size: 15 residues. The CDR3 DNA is TGTGCCAGCAGCTTAACGCTAGGGGGAATGAATACGCAGTATTTT. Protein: CASSLTLGGMNTQYF. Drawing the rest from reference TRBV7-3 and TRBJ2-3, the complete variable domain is GAGVSQTPSNKVTEKGKYVELRCDPISGHTALYWYRQSLGQGPEFLIYFQGTGAADDSGLPNDRFFAVRPEGSVSTLKIQRTERGDSAVYLCASSLTLGGMNTQYFGPGTRLTVL.

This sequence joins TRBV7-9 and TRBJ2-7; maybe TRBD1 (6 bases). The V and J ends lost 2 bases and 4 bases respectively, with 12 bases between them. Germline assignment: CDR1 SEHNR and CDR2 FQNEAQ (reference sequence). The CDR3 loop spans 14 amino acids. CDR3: CASSLLAGDYEQYF. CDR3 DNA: TGTGCCAGCAGCTTACTCGCAGGGGATTACGAGCAGTACTTC.

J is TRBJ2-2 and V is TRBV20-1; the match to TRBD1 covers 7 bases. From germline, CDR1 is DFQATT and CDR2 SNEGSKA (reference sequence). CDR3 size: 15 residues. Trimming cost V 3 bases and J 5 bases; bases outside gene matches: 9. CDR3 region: CSARTPGQRTGELFF. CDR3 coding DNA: TGCAGTGCTAGGACACCGGGACAGAGAACCGGGGAGCTGTTTTTT.

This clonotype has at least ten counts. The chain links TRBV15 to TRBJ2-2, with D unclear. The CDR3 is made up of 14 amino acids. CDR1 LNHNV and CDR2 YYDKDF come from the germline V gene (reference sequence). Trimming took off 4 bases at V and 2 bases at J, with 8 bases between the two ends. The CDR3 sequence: CATSIGPNTGELFF. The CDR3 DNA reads TGTGCCACCAGCATTGGGCCCAACACCGGGGAGCTGTTTTTT.

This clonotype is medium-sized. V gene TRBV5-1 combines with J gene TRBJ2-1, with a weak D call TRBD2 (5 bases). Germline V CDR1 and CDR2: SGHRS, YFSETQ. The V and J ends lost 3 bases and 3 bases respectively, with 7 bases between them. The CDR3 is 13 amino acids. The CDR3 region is CASSSRDYNEQFF. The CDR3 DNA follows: TGCGCCAGCAGCTCGAGGGACTACAATGAGCAGTTCTTC.

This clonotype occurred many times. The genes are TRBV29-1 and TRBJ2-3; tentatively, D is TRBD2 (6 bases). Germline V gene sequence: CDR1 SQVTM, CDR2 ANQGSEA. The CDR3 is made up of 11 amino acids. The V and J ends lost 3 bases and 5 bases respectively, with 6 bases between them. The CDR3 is CSVEEGDTQYF. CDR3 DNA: TGCAGCGTTGAGGAGGGAGATACGCAGTATTTT.